This TCR beta chain is drawn from a study of blood T cell repertoires in COVID-19 (TCRdb year 2020). In terms of the full investigation: Samples from collaborators originated in the United States, Italy and Spain and spanned both the acute and convalescent phases of COVID-19. The prospective study material was composed of cDNA or gDNA derived from T cells, B-cell-depleted T cells, or PBMCs. The dataset comprised deeply sampled blood TCRbeta repertoires from subjects exposed to, actively infected with, or recovered from COVID-19. Where available, HLA class I and class II types were taken from metadata supplied by the sample provider and were not determined by assay-based typing. The repertoires were released in a freely available public database intended as a resource for research on the immune response to SARS-CoV-2. A de-identified subject ID, COVID-19 status, age in years and sex were almost always included in the sample metadata. Samples were obtained from the ongoing ImmuneRACE study (first 160 participants) and from about 1,300 subjects provided by 6 global collaborators. The full study reports these points: Clinical and demographic metadata were provided uncurated, with the amount varying by source and participant.

Enrolling through a virtual design, the prospective study's participants ranged in age from roughly 18 to 95 years and lived across 24 United States geographic areas. In the prospective study, participants were assigned to cohorts based on the clinical history participants reported in a screening survey and a study questionnaire. ImmuneRACE Cohort 3 recovered participants were defined by two consecutive negative NP/OP PCR tests, healthcare professional clearance, or symptom resolution. Mobile phlebotomists in the prospective study collected whole blood, serum and a nasopharyngeal or oropharyngeal swab from every participant. Participants in the prospective study had the option to provide additional blood draws and questionnaires over a 2-month period. Before DNA extraction, blood samples from the prospective study were shipped at room temperature or frozen. For this clone: Its antigen target is currently unknown. Its ends do not fully match the called genes, so a read error is possible.

The CDR3 numbers 15 residues from cysteine through phenylalanine. Only the CDR3 DNA stays, 45 bases, in frame from base 1. CDR1 and CDR2 are drawn from the germline V gene (reference sequence): SSHAT, FNYEAQ. TCRbeta CDR3 regions were amplified from genomic DNA using the immunoSEQ Assay, a bias-controlled multiplex PCR. The original methods were these. The number of nucleated cells in each sample was estimated from the amplification of reference gene primers within the assay. To quantify the absolute abundance of each unique TCRbeta CDR3 rearrangement, sequence reads were collapsed and filtered. For each sample, productive Simpson clonality was calculated by taking the square root of Simpson's diversity index across productive rearrangements. Drawn from immuneACCESS, this table holds only the in-frame rearrangements with V and J called that TCRdb kept. Clones are partly lost; checked studies trace under half to an unresolved V gene and leave the rest unexplained. D and trimming were read from the DNA, whereas the V and J calls and clone size are those reported in that table. Here the sample has some 250,000 clones; approximately 90% occur a single time. The ten biggest clones cover about 16% of the sample.

This clonotype was obtained from a man aged 18 to 30 who had recovered from COVID-19. The chain couples TRBV7-7 to TRBJ2-7; perhaps TRBD2 is the D gene, with 6 bases matching. The sequenced sample consisted of PBMCs or T cells enriched from blood (not recorded which). CDR3 region: CASSLGAGSSYEQYF. The DNA sequence follows: TGTGCTAGCAGCTTAGGGGCGGGGAGCTCCTACGAGCAGTACTTC.